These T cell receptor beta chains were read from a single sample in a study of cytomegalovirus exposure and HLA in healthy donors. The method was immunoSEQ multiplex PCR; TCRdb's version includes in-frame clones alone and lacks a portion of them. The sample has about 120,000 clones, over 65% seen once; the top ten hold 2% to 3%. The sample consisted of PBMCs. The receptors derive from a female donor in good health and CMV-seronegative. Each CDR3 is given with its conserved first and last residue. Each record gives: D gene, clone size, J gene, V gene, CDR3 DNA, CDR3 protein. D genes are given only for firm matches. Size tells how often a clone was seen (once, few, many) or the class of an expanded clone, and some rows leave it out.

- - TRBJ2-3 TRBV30 TGTGCCTGGAGTGTGAGGTCCTGGGCAGATACGCAGTATTTT CAWSVRSWADTQYF
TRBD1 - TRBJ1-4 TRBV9 TGTGCCAGCAGCCCTTCCGGGACAGGGGGAGTCGAAAAACTGTTTTTT CASSPSGTGGVEKLFF
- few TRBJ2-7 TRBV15 TGTGCCACCAGCAGAGAGGTTGACACCCACTACGAGCAGTACTTC CATSREVDTHYEQYF
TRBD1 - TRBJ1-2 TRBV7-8 TGTGCCAGCAGCTACACAGGGGATGGCTACACCTTC CASSYTGDGYTF
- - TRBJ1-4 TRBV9 TGTGCCAGCAACAGGGATGTAGGGGAACTGTTTTTT CASNRDVGELFF
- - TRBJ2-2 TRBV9 TGTGCCAGCAGCGTAGTCAGCACCGGGGAGCTGTTTTTT CASSVVSTGELFF
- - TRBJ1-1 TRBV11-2 TGTGCCAGCAGCCCCCTCCTTGCGGAGACTGAAGCTTTCTTT CASSPLLAETEAFF
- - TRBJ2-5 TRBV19 TGTGCCAGTGGTTCTTTTAGTGGGGGCTCGCAAGAGACCCAGTACTTC CASGSFSGGSQETQYF
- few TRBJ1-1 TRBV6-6 TGTGCCAGCACCCAGGGGTCCGGTGAAGCTTTCTTT CASTQGSGEAFF
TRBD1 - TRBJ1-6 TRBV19 TGTGCCAGTAGTATAGAACGCGACAGGGGGTCACCCCTCCACTTT CASSIERDRGSPLHF
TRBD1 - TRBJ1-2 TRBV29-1 TGCAGCGTTGAAGGCAGGGGGTATGGCTACACCTTC CSVEGRGYGYTF
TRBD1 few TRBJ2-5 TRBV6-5 TGTGCCAGCAGTTTTTCGGACAGGGTGGGAGAGACCCAGTACTTC CASSFSDRVGETQYF
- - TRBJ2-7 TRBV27 TGTGCCACCAGTCACGGCCCGACAGGCACCTACGAGCAGTACTTC CATSHGPTGTYEQYF
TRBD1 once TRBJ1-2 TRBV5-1 TGCGCCAGCAGCTCGACAGGGGTCAACTATGGCTACACCTTC CASSSTGVNYGYTF
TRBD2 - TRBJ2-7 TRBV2 TGTGCCAGCAGCCAGCGGGGGGGCGGCTACGAGCAGTACTTC CASSQRGGGYEQYF
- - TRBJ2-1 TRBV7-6 TGTGCCACGCAAGGGGCAAGGAAGCCGGGACAAGTGAGGAAAAATGAGCAGTTCTTC CATQGARKPGQVRKNEQFF
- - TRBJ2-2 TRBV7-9 TGTGCCAGCAGACCCCGCGGGACGCCCTTCCTCGGGGAGCTGTTTTTT CASRPRGTPFLGELFF
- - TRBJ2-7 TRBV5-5 TGTGCCAGCAGCCAAAACATTCGTGTCTCCTACGAGCAGTACTTC CASSQNIRVSYEQYF
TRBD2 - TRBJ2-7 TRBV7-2 TGTGCCAGCAGCCCCGATGGGACTAGCGGGGGTTACGAGCAGTACTTC CASSPDGTSGGYEQYF
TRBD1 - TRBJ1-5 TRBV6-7 TGTGCCAGCAGTTACACCATCAGGGGGCGAAAAGAAAATCAGCCCCAGCATTTT CASSYTIRGRKENQPQHF
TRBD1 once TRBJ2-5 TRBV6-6 TGTGCCAGCAGTTACTCGGGACAGAGGGAAGCCCAGTACTTC CASSYSGQREAQYF
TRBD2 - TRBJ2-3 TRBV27 TGTGCCAGCAGTTCCCAGACTAGCTGGGATACGCAGTATTTT CASSSQTSWDTQYF
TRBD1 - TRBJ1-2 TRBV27 TGTGCCAGCAGTCGAACCACAGGGGATTCCTATGGCTACACCTTC CASSRTTGDSYGYTF
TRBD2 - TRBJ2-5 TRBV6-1 TGTGCCAGCAGCCCGGGACTAACTACGCGGGGGACCCAGTACTTC CASSPGLTTRGTQYF
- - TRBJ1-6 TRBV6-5 TGTGCCAGCAGTTACACGCGGTTCCCCGATTCACCCCTCCACTTT CASSYTRFPDSPLHF
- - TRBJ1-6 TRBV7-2 TGTGCCAGCAGCCTAGAACAGGGTTTCGACTATAATTCACCCCTCCACTTT CASSLEQGFDYNSPLHF
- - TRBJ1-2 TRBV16 TGTGCCAGCAGCCAAGCCCTAAACTATGGCTACACCTTC CASSQALNYGYTF
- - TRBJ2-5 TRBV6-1 TGTGCCAGTTTGAGGGGGGGCTCGGGGCAAGAGACCCAGTACTTC CASLRGGSGQETQYF